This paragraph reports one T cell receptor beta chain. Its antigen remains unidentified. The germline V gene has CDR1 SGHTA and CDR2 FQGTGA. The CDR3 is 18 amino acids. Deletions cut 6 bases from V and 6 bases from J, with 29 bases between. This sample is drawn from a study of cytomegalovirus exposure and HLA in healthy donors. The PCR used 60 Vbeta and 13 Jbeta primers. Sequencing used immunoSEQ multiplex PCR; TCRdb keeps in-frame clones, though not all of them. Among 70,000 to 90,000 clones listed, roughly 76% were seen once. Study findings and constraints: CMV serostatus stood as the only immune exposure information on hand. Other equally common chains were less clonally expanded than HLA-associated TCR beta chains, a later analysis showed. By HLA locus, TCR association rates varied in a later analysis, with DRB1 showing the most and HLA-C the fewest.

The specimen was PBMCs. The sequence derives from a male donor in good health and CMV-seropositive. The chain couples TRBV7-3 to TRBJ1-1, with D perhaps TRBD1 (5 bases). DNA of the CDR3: TGTGCCAGCAGATTACGCCCCTCCGTTGGGACCCGGAGGGCTGAAGCTTTCTTT. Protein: CASRLRPSVGTRRAEAFF.